The source of this T cell receptor (beta chain) is a study of cytomegalovirus exposure and HLA in healthy donors. It was with 60 Vbeta and 13 Jbeta primers that the PCR ran. TCRdb's table, derived via immunoSEQ multiplex PCR, lists solely in-frame clones and lacks some. The sample consists of about 200,000 clones, around 74% of them appearing once. The TCR comes from a girl aged 5-17 years in good health and CMV-seropositive. The sample was PBMCs.

Here the CDR3 DNA reads TGTGCCAGCAGCTCCGCACGGACAGGGATCTCGTACGAGCAGTACTTC. Translation gives CASSSARTGISYEQYF. V gene TRBV5-6 combines with J gene TRBJ2-7; TRBD1 aligns across 8 bases. CDR3 size: 16 residues. Trimming removed 3 bases from V and 4 bases from J; junction bases left unmatched: 12. The germline V gene encodes CDR1 SGHDT and CDR2 YYEEEE.